This is a list of T cell receptor beta chains from one sample in a study of T cell responses to AZD1222 COVID-19 vaccine. TCRdb keeps only in-frame clones here, not all; method: immunoSEQ multiplex PCR. The sample records 100,000 or so clones, 90% being singletons. The starting material was peripheral blood, obtained on day 0 of AZD1222 vaccination. The receptors were sampled from an adult in good health. Each CDR3 is given with its conserved first and last residue. D genes are given only for firm matches. Rows give clone size only sometimes, using once, few, many, or a class for an expanded clone.

d_gene: -
j_gene: TRBJ1-1
v_gene: TRBV9
abundance: -
CDR3aa: CASSPGVGSPTGRTEAFF
CDR3nt: TGTGCCAGCAGCCCAGGAGTAGGGTCACCCACTGGTCGGACTGAAGCTTTCTTT

d_gene: -
j_gene: TRBJ1-5
v_gene: TRBV21-1
abundance: -
CDR3aa: CASSKPDRGGQPQHF
CDR3nt: TGTGCCAGCAGCAAGCCGGACAGGGGAGGCCAGCCCCAGCATTTT

d_gene: -
j_gene: TRBJ1-1
v_gene: TRBV27
abundance: -
CDR3aa: CASSLGRANTEAFF
CDR3nt: TGTGCCAGCAGTTTAGGACGGGCGAACACTGAAGCTTTCTTT

d_gene: -
j_gene: TRBJ1-3
v_gene: TRBV6-5
abundance: -
CDR3aa: CASTPPAVTGNTIYF
CDR3nt: TGTGCCAGCACCCCCCCGGCGGTTACTGGAAACACCATATATTTT

d_gene: -
j_gene: TRBJ1-6
v_gene: TRBV27
abundance: -
CDR3aa: CASSSGAGSYNSPLHF
CDR3nt: TGTGCCAGCAGTTCGGGGGCAGGTTCCTATAATTCACCCCTCCACTTT

d_gene: -
j_gene: TRBJ1-1
v_gene: TRBV2
abundance: -
CDR3aa: CASMIGQNTEAFF
CDR3nt: TGTGCCAGCATGATCGGACAGAACACTGAAGCTTTCTTT

d_gene: -
j_gene: TRBJ2-1
v_gene: TRBV2
abundance: -
CDR3aa: CASSQRTSSYNEQFF
CDR3nt: TGTGCCAGCAGCCAGCGGACGAGCTCCTACAATGAGCAGTTCTTC

d_gene: -
j_gene: TRBJ2-5
v_gene: TRBV30
abundance: -
CDR3aa: CAWSVITETQYF
CDR3nt: TGTGCCTGGAGTGTTATCACGGAGACCCAGTACTTC

d_gene: TRBD2
j_gene: TRBJ2-3
v_gene: TRBV10-3
abundance: -
CDR3aa: CAISGTSGGEDTQYF
CDR3nt: TGTGCCATCAGCGGGACTAGCGGGGGTGAGGATACGCAGTATTTT

d_gene: TRBD1
j_gene: TRBJ1-1
v_gene: TRBV10-3
abundance: -
CDR3aa: CAISESIQGARIAFF
CDR3nt: TGTGCCATCAGTGAGTCGATTCAGGGGGCGCGGATAGCTTTCTTT

d_gene: -
j_gene: TRBJ1-1
v_gene: TRBV4-1
abundance: -
CDR3aa: CASSQGAGQPMNTEAFF
CDR3nt: TGCGCCAGCAGCCAAGGGGCAGGGCAACCCATGAACACTGAAGCTTTCTTT

d_gene: -
j_gene: TRBJ1-1
v_gene: TRBV7-2
abundance: -
CDR3aa: CASSLVALSLSEAFF
CDR3nt: TGTGCCAGCAGCTTAGTTGCCCTCAGCCTCTCTGAAGCTTTCTTT

d_gene: TRBD1
j_gene: TRBJ1-3
v_gene: TRBV30
abundance: -
CDR3aa: CAWSVQGAGNTIYF
CDR3nt: TGTGCCTGGAGTGTACAGGGGGCTGGAAACACCATATATTTT

d_gene: TRBD2
j_gene: TRBJ2-3
v_gene: TRBV9
abundance: -
CDR3aa: CASSPQPRLAGLTDTQYF
CDR3nt: TGTGCCAGCAGCCCCCAGCCCCGGCTAGCGGGACTCACAGATACGCAGTATTTT

d_gene: -
j_gene: TRBJ2-7
v_gene: TRBV5-4
abundance: -
CDR3aa: CASSLGGAVAYEQYF
CDR3nt: TGTGCCAGCAGCTTGGGAGGTGCGGTGGCCTACGAGCAGTACTTC

d_gene: -
j_gene: TRBJ2-3
v_gene: TRBV5-1
abundance: -
CDR3aa: CASSLATSTDTQYF
CDR3nt: TGCGCCAGCAGCTTGGCGACTAGTACAGATACGCAGTATTTT

d_gene: -
j_gene: TRBJ2-5
v_gene: TRBV18
abundance: -
CDR3aa: CASSPPGNQETQYF
CDR3nt: TGTGCCAGCTCACCACCGGGAAATCAAGAGACCCAGTACTTC

d_gene: -
j_gene: TRBJ2-7
v_gene: TRBV6-2/TRBV6-3
abundance: -
CDR3aa: CASSYKDSYEQYF
CDR3nt: TGTGCCAGCAGTTACAAGGACAGCTACGAGCAGTACTTC

d_gene: -
j_gene: TRBJ2-5
v_gene: TRBV2
abundance: -
CDR3aa: CASSEKTQYF
CDR3nt: TGTGCCAGCAGTGAAAAGACCCAGTACTTC

d_gene: -
j_gene: TRBJ1-1
v_gene: TRBV5-1
abundance: -
CDR3aa: CASSSMGGGRDTEAFF
CDR3nt: TGCGCCAGCAGCTCTATGGGGGGCGGTAGGGACACTGAAGCTTTCTTT

d_gene: -
j_gene: TRBJ1-4
v_gene: TRBV7-9
abundance: -
CDR3aa: CASSLALEGEKLFF
CDR3nt: TGTGCCAGCAGCTTGGCCTTGGAAGGTGAAAAACTGTTTTTT

d_gene: TRBD1
j_gene: TRBJ1-4
v_gene: TRBV5-4
abundance: -
CDR3aa: CASSFDRVNEKLFF
CDR3nt: TGTGCCAGCAGCTTTGACAGGGTTAATGAAAAACTGTTTTTT

d_gene: -
j_gene: TRBJ2-7
v_gene: TRBV5-8
abundance: -
CDR3aa: CASSSGPGTLSYEQYF
CDR3nt: TGTGCCAGCAGCTCGGGACCGGGGACGTTGTCCTACGAGCAGTACTTC

d_gene: -
j_gene: TRBJ2-3
v_gene: TRBV24-1
abundance: -
CDR3aa: CATSDLRGARDTQYF
CDR3nt: TGTGCCACCAGTGATTTGAGGGGGGCGAGAGATACGCAGTATTTT

d_gene: -
j_gene: TRBJ1-1
v_gene: TRBV5-1
abundance: -
CDR3aa: CASSPIQNLNTEAFF
CDR3nt: TGCGCCAGCAGCCCGATACAGAACTTGAACACTGAAGCTTTCTTT

d_gene: -
j_gene: TRBJ1-2
v_gene: TRBV12-3/TRBV12-4
abundance: -
CDR3aa: CASSLWAGGYTF
CDR3nt: TGTGCCAGCAGTTTATGGGCAGGTGGCTACACCTTC

d_gene: -
j_gene: TRBJ1-6
v_gene: TRBV9
abundance: -
CDR3aa: CASSDGSSYNSPLHF
CDR3nt: TGTGCCAGCAGCGACGGGAGCTCCTATAATTCACCCCTCCACTTT

d_gene: TRBD1
j_gene: TRBJ1-1
v_gene: TRBV5-1
abundance: -
CDR3aa: CASSLEPTGVNTEAFF
CDR3nt: TGCGCCAGCAGCTTGGAACCGACAGGGGTGAACACTGAAGCTTTCTTT

d_gene: -
j_gene: TRBJ1-4
v_gene: TRBV21-1
abundance: -
CDR3aa: CASSNEKLFF
CDR3nt: TGTGCCAGCAGCAATGAAAAACTGTTTTTT

d_gene: -
j_gene: TRBJ1-6
v_gene: TRBV19
abundance: -
CDR3aa: CAATGYNSPLHF
CDR3nt: TGTGCCGCGACAGGTTATAATTCACCCCTCCACTTT

d_gene: -
j_gene: TRBJ2-7
v_gene: TRBV28
abundance: -
CDR3aa: CASSPHYEQYF
CDR3nt: TGTGCCAGCAGCCCCCACTACGAGCAGTACTTC

d_gene: -
j_gene: TRBJ1-2
v_gene: TRBV19
abundance: -
CDR3aa: CASSVRQEDYGYTF
CDR3nt: TGTGCCAGTAGTGTGAGACAGGAAGACTATGGCTACACCTTC

d_gene: -
j_gene: TRBJ2-6
v_gene: TRBV27
abundance: -
CDR3aa: CASRFQGYGANVLTF
CDR3nt: TGTGCCAGCAGATTCCAGGGGTACGGGGCCAACGTCCTGACTTTC

d_gene: -
j_gene: TRBJ1-1
v_gene: TRBV15
abundance: once
CDR3aa: CATSRDRAGNLNTEAFF
CDR3nt: TGTGCCACCAGCAGAGATCGGGCAGGAAACTTGAACACTGAAGCTTTCTTT

d_gene: TRBD1
j_gene: TRBJ2-7
v_gene: TRBV29-1
abundance: -
CDR3aa: CSVAGTGGEQYF
CDR3nt: TGCAGCGTTGCTGGGACAGGGGGCGAGCAGTACTTC

d_gene: -
j_gene: TRBJ2-2
v_gene: TRBV30
abundance: -
CDR3aa: CAWSGRRGNTGELFF
CDR3nt: TGTGCCTGGAGTGGGAGGCGGGGGAACACCGGGGAGCTGTTTTTT

d_gene: -
j_gene: TRBJ2-3
v_gene: TRBV7-9
abundance: -
CDR3aa: CASTPFLESLTDTQYF
CDR3nt: TGTGCCAGCACCCCATTCCTCGAGAGCCTAACAGATACGCAGTATTTT

d_gene: -
j_gene: TRBJ1-2
v_gene: TRBV19
abundance: -
CDR3aa: CASSMKAGVGYTF
CDR3nt: TGTGCCAGTAGTATGAAAGCTGGCGTTGGCTACACCTTC

d_gene: -
j_gene: TRBJ2-1
v_gene: TRBV4-1
abundance: -
CDR3aa: CASSVNLGQFF
CDR3nt: TGCGCCAGCAGCGTTAACTTGGGGCAGTTCTTC

d_gene: -
j_gene: TRBJ1-1
v_gene: TRBV19
abundance: -
CDR3aa: CASSRGLVRTEAFF
CDR3nt: TGTGCCAGTAGTCGCGGACTCGTGAGGACTGAAGCTTTCTTT

d_gene: TRBD1
j_gene: TRBJ1-2
v_gene: TRBV6-1
abundance: -
CDR3aa: CASSENTGVAPYGYTF
CDR3nt: TGTGCCAGCAGTGAAAATACAGGGGTCGCCCCCTATGGCTACACCTTC

d_gene: TRBD1
j_gene: TRBJ2-2
v_gene: TRBV4-1
abundance: -
CDR3aa: CASSQADRVITGELFF
CDR3nt: TGCGCCAGCAGCCAGGCGGACAGGGTGATCACCGGGGAGCTGTTTTTT

d_gene: -
j_gene: TRBJ1-6
v_gene: TRBV27
abundance: -
CDR3aa: CASPKGDRASPLHF
CDR3nt: TGTGCCAGCCCTAAGGGGGATAGGGCTTCACCCCTCCACTTT

d_gene: -
j_gene: TRBJ1-2
v_gene: TRBV30
abundance: -
CDR3aa: CAWSFTTDGYTF
CDR3nt: TGTGCCTGGAGTTTTACTACGGATGGCTACACCTTC

d_gene: -
j_gene: TRBJ1-2
v_gene: TRBV2
abundance: -
CDR3aa: CASSEGLGPNYGYTF
CDR3nt: TGTGCCAGCAGTGAGGGGCTAGGGCCCAACTATGGCTACACCTTC

d_gene: -
j_gene: TRBJ1-1
v_gene: TRBV28
abundance: -
CDR3aa: CASSRGGIGDAFF
CDR3nt: TGTGCCAGCAGTCGCGGGGGGATAGGGGACGCTTTCTTT

d_gene: -
j_gene: TRBJ1-1
v_gene: TRBV24-1
abundance: -
CDR3aa: CATSDFANTEAFF
CDR3nt: TGTGCCACCAGCGATTTCGCGAACACTGAAGCTTTCTTT

d_gene: -
j_gene: TRBJ1-6
v_gene: TRBV28
abundance: -
CDR3aa: CASSPSSGTLNSPLHF
CDR3nt: TGTGCCAGCAGTCCCTCCTCCGGGACACTTAATTCACCCCTCCACTTT

d_gene: -
j_gene: TRBJ1-1
v_gene: TRBV11-2
abundance: -
CDR3aa: CASSHIGPYRATEAFF
CDR3nt: TGTGCCAGCAGCCACATTGGTCCTTACAGGGCCACTGAAGCTTTCTTT

d_gene: -
j_gene: TRBJ2-7
v_gene: TRBV6-5
abundance: few
CDR3aa: CASTIETRSYEQYF
CDR3nt: TGTGCCAGCACCATTGAAACACGCTCCTACGAGCAGTACTTC

d_gene: -
j_gene: TRBJ1-1
v_gene: TRBV7-3
abundance: -
CDR3aa: CASGSGGEAFF
CDR3nt: TGTGCCAGCGGTTCAGGAGGTGAAGCTTTCTTT

d_gene: -
j_gene: TRBJ2-3
v_gene: TRBV2
abundance: -
CDR3aa: CASSAGQGTPYF
CDR3nt: TGTGCCAGCAGTGCCGGTCAGGGGACGCCGTATTTT

d_gene: TRBD2
j_gene: TRBJ2-5
v_gene: TRBV7-9
abundance: -
CDR3aa: CASSITSGGYVETQYF
CDR3nt: TGTGCCAGCAGCATTACTAGCGGGGGATATGTGGAGACCCAGTACTTC

d_gene: -
j_gene: TRBJ1-2
v_gene: TRBV6-5
abundance: -
CDR3aa: CASSYSFGNYGYTF
CDR3nt: TGTGCCAGCAGTTACTCGTTCGGGAACTATGGCTACACCTTC

d_gene: -
j_gene: TRBJ2-7
v_gene: TRBV5-1
abundance: -
CDR3aa: CASSLSPYEQYF
CDR3nt: TGCGCCAGCAGCTTGAGCCCTTACGAGCAGTACTTC

d_gene: TRBD2
j_gene: TRBJ2-2
v_gene: TRBV5-6
abundance: -
CDR3aa: CASSLDPSGKGELFF
CDR3nt: TGTGCCAGCAGCTTGGATCCTAGCGGGAAGGGGGAGCTGTTTTTT

d_gene: -
j_gene: TRBJ1-2
v_gene: TRBV12-3/TRBV12-4
abundance: -
CDR3aa: CASSLAGAGSDTF
CDR3nt: TGTGCCAGCAGTTTAGCGGGGGCAGGGTCCGACACCTTC

d_gene: TRBD1
j_gene: TRBJ2-3
v_gene: TRBV9
abundance: once
CDR3aa: CASSAARGRWDTQYF
CDR3nt: TGTGCCAGCAGCGCTGCCAGGGGGCGTTGGGATACGCAGTATTTT

d_gene: -
j_gene: TRBJ1-2
v_gene: TRBV19
abundance: -
CDR3aa: CASSITGIFYGYTF
CDR3nt: TGTGCCAGTAGTATAACGGGGATCTTCTATGGCTACACCTTC

d_gene: -
j_gene: TRBJ2-6
v_gene: TRBV10-1
abundance: -
CDR3aa: CASSGGLGANVLTF
CDR3nt: TGCGCCAGCAGTGGGGGTCTGGGGGCCAACGTCCTGACTTTC